These 30 T cell receptor beta chains were all obtained from the same sample, sequenced in a study of shared clonotypes between healthy human individuals. Sequencing was performed with immunoSEQ multiplex PCR; in TCRdb, only in-frame clones are kept and a portion is missing. The table lists under 1,900,000 clones, approximately 98.5% of them singletons. Material for sequencing was naive CD4+ T cells sorted from blood. Subset reported: CD45RA+ positively selected. Receptors originate from a man in his thirties or forties in good health.

CDR3 nucleotides: TGCAGTGGGGCGGGACAAGAGACCCAGTACTTC. Its protein product is CSGAGQETQYF. The chain is built from TRBV20-1 and TRBJ2-5, with D perhaps matching TRBD2 (6 bases). Per the germline V gene, CDR1 is DFQATT and CDR2 is SNEGSKA (reference sequence). V was pared by 7 bases and J by 2 bases, with 8 bases between. This CDR3 has 11 residues.

The chain joins TRBV7-2 to TRBJ2-1; 8 nucleotides match TRBD1. Germline V gene sequence: CDR1 SGHTA, CDR2 FQGNSA. The length of the CDR3 is 14 residues. J was trimmed by 7 bases and V by 0 bases; bases with no gene match: 2. As DNA, the CDR3 is TGTGCCAGCAGCTTAGCGTGGACAGGGAATGAGCAGTTCTTC. Protein: CASSLAWTGNEQFF. Complete variable domain (other parts from reference TRBV7-2 and TRBJ2-1): GAGVSQSPSNKVTEKGKDVELRCDPISGHTALYWYRQSLGQGLEFLIYFQGNSAPDKSGLPSDRFSAERTGGSVSTLTIQRTQQEDSAVYLCASSLAWTGNEQFFGPGTRLTVL.

This sequence joins TRBV18 and TRBJ2-2; D not certain. V was shortened by 3 bases and J by 2 bases, with 10 bases between the two germline ends. This CDR3 spans 15 amino acids. The germline V gene encodes CDR1 KGHSH and CDR2 LQKENI. CDR3 DNA sequence: TGTGCCAGCTCACCGACCACTTTCAACACCGGGGAGCTGTTTTTT. Translated: CASSPTTFNTGELFF.

This clone was seen a single time. Distinct nucleotide sequences in the sample also encode this CDR3. V and J are TRBV5-4 and TRBJ2-5, with 13 nucleotides matching TRBD2. With V trimmed by 1 base and J by 4 bases, 1 base remained unmatched. Germline values: CDR1 SGHNT, CDR2 YYREEE (reference sequence). This CDR3 comprises 15 residues. The CDR3 sequence is CASSLRLAGGETQYF. The CDR3 bases are TGTGCCAGCAGCTTGAGACTAGCGGGAGGAGAGACCCAGTACTTC.

The V gene is TRBV7-2, the J gene TRBJ2-7; no definite D call. The CDR3 consists of 16 residues. Germline CDR1 reads SGHTA; CDR2 reads FQGNSA. The V end was cut by 0 bases, the J end by 2 bases, with 14 bases between. The CDR3 region is CASSLAQAKKAYEQYF. CDR3 in DNA: TGTGCCAGCAGCTTAGCGCAGGCCAAGAAAGCCTACGAGCAGTACTTC.

The V and J genes are TRBV5-4 and TRBJ2-2; the D is unclear. The CDR3 runs to 15 residues. The germline CDR1 and CDR2 sequences are SGHNT and YYREEE (reference sequence). Between the trimmed V and J ends, which lost 4 bases and 0 bases, there was a span of 10 bases. DNA of the CDR3: TGTGCCAGCAGCCGTAGCTCTACGAACACCGGGGAGCTGTTTTTT. Translating gives CASSRSSTNTGELFF.

This chain links TRBV28 with TRBJ1-1; a possible D gene is TRBD1 (5 bases). The CDR3 has 13 residues. V shed 5 bases and J shed 5 bases, with 12 bases lying between them. Per germline, CDR1 MDHEN and CDR2 SYDVKM. CDR3 sequence (DNA): TGTGCCAGCAGTAGGGGTGTCTTAACTGAAGCTTTCTTT. Its protein is CASSRGVLTEAFF.

The rearrangement uses TRBV7-2 and TRBJ1-1; possible D gene TRBD1, 5 bases. Germline assignment: CDR1 SGHTA and CDR2 FQGNSA. There are 16 residues in the CDR3. V lost 3 bases and J lost 0, with 14 bases in between. For the CDR3, the DNA is TGTGCCAGCAGCTTGAGATGGACAACTATGAACACTGAAGCTTTCTTT. As protein: CASSLRWTTMNTEAFF.

This rearrangement joins TRBV5-6 to TRBJ2-7; 8 bases map to TRBD2. The CDR3 covers 14 residues. Per germline, CDR1 SGHDT and CDR2 YYEEEE. The V segment lost 5 bases and the J segment 2 bases; nucleotides outside the gene matches: 6. The CDR3 DNA is TGTGCCAGCAGGATGATAGCGGGACCCTACGAGCAGTACTTC. Amino acid sequence: CASRMIAGPYEQYF. Together with reference TRBV5-6 and TRBJ2-7, the CDR3 gives the full variable domain: DAGVTQSPTHLIKTRGQQVTLRCSPKSGHDTVSWYQQALGQGPQFIFQYYEEEERQRGNFPDRFSGHQFPNYSSELNVNALLLGDSALYLCASRMIAGPYEQYFGPGTRLTVT.

The genes are TRBV30 and TRBJ1-2, with D possibly matching TRBD1 (6 bases). With 2 bases removed from V and 5 bases from J, the gap between germline ends came to 12 bases. The CDR3 extends over 13 amino acids. The germline V gene has CDR1 GTSNPN and CDR2 SVGIG (reference sequence). The CDR3 DNA sequence: TGTGCCTGGAGTCCAAGCACAGGGTATGGCTACACCTTC. Translation gives CAWSPSTGYGYTF.

The rearrangement links TRBV7-8 to TRBJ2-7; no definite D call. V was pared by 1 base and J by 3 bases, with 10 bases between. The CDR3 is 14 amino acids. The germline CDR1 and CDR2 sequences are SGHVS and FQNEAQ. The CDR3 region has the DNA TGTGCCAGCAGCTTAGTCGTAGGTAACTACGAGCAGTACTTC. It yields the protein CASSLVVGNYEQYF.

The genes are TRBV4-3 and TRBJ2-7, with 10 bases that match TRBD2. The J segment lost 3 bases and the V segment lost 0 bases, leaving 11 bases of the junction unmatched. Germline loops: CDR1 LGHNA, CDR2 YSLEER. The CDR3 spans 18 residues. The CDR3 loop reads CASSQEWLAGAVDYEQYF. For the CDR3, the DNA is TGCGCCAGCAGCCAAGAGTGGCTAGCGGGAGCTGTAGACTACGAGCAGTACTTC.

The chain carries TRBV2 and TRBJ1-1; no reliable D call. The CDR3 totals 16 residues. V lost 2 bases, J lost 2 bases, and 15 bases lay in between. Germline assignment: CDR1 SNHLY and CDR2 FYNNEI. DNA of the CDR3: TGTGCCAGCAGTGAAAGGAGATTGAGCGAAAACACTGAAGCTTTCTTT. The encoded protein is CASSERRLSENTEAFF.

This clone was seen a single time. In nucleotides, the CDR3 is TGTGCCAGCATAGAGGGGCGGAACACCGGGGAGCTGTTTTTT. Amino acid sequence: CASIEGRNTGELFF. The chain employs TRBV28 and TRBJ2-2; possibly TRBD1 or TRBD2 for D (5 bases each). Trimming pared 7 bases from V and 1 base from J, leaving 10 bases between. CDR1 MDHEN and CDR2 SYDVKM come from the germline V gene. The CDR3 extends over 14 amino acids.

CDR3 bases: TGTGCCAGCAGTCCCCGGGTATCTTTGGAGCAGTACTTC. Translation: CASSPRVSLEQYF. This sequence joins TRBV27 and TRBJ2-7; no reliable D call. V gave up 5 bases and J gave up 7 bases, with 15 bases separating them. Per germline, CDR1 MNHEY and CDR2 SMNVEV (reference sequence). The CDR3 extends over 13 amino acids.

As for this clone: In the same sample, other DNA sequences code for this CDR3. This chain connects TRBV9 to TRBJ2-1, with D tentatively TRBD2 (5 bases). In germline, CDR1 is SGDLS, CDR2 YYNGEE. CDR3 size: 14 residues. Deletions cut 0 bases from V and 4 bases from J, with 8 bases between. DNA for the CDR3: TGTGCCAGCAGCGTAGCCAGCGGATACAATGAGCAGTTCTTC. This encodes CASSVASGYNEQFF.

V usage is TRBV7-8 and J usage is TRBJ2-4; D is possibly TRBD2 (6 bases). Trimming pared 5 bases from V and 1 base from J, leaving 15 bases between. The length of the CDR3 is 16 residues. In germline, CDR1 is SGHVS, CDR2 FQNEAQ. CDR3 sequence reads: CASSPRGSWAKNIQYF. CDR3 bases: TGTGCCAGCAGCCCCCGGGGGAGCTGGGCCAAAAACATTCAGTACTTC.

The chain recombines TRBV9 with TRBJ1-5; D is unresolved. The germline gives CDR1 SGDLS, CDR2 YYNGEE. The CDR3 loop spans 15 amino acids. The germline V and J ends were trimmed by 2 bases and 6 bases, with 15 bases remaining between them. CDR3 sequence (DNA): TGTGCCAGCAGCGTGGACCCGCGCCCTGGTCAGCCCCAGCATTTT. This codes for CASSVDPRPGQPQHF.

This sequence joins TRBV18 and TRBJ2-1, with 11 bases lining up with TRBD2. The V gene end was trimmed by 4 bases and the J gene end by 0 bases; junction bases not matched to a gene: 8. The CDR3 loop spans 18 amino acids. Per the germline V gene, CDR1 is KGHSH and CDR2 is LQKENI. The CDR3 protein is CASSLTGTSGLSYNEQFF. In DNA form, the CDR3 reads TGTGCCAGCTCACTAACCGGGACTAGCGGCCTCTCCTACAATGAGCAGTTCTTC.

V usage is TRBV2 and J usage is TRBJ1-2, with D maybe TRBD1 (5 bases). The CDR3 has 14 amino acids. Germline V CDR1 and CDR2: SNHLY, FYNNEI. V was pared by 5 bases and J by 2 bases, with 12 bases between. CDR3 nucleotides: TGTGCCAGCAGTCGCGGGACTCCCAACTATGGCTACACCTTC. Translated: CASSRGTPNYGYTF.

The V gene is TRBV11-3, the J gene TRBJ2-2, with D tentatively TRBD1 or TRBD2 (5 bases each). The length of the CDR3 is 16 residues. The V gene's germline CDR1 is SGHNT and CDR2 YENEEA. The V end was cut by 4 bases, the J end by 1 base, with 13 bases between. The CDR3: CASSSLGTGNTGELFF. CDR3 in DNA: TGTGCCAGCAGCTCACTGGGGACGGGGAACACCGGGGAGCTGTTTTTT.

This chain links TRBV5-1 with TRBJ1-1; D is perhaps TRBD1 (6 bases). With 4 bases removed from V and 0 bases from J, the gap between germline ends came to 16 bases. The CDR3 runs 16 residues. Germline CDR1 is SGHRS and CDR2 is YFSETQ. The CDR3 DNA follows: TGCGCCAGCAGCCACAACAGGGACTCCATGAACACTGAAGCTTTCTTT. This translates into CASSHNRDSMNTEAFF.

About this clone: The same CDR3 arises from other DNA sequences in this sample as well. The chain links TRBV6-1 to TRBJ1-1, with D unclear. CDR1 and CDR2 from the germline V gene are MNHNS and SASEGT. The CDR3 covers 13 residues. Trimming stripped 6 bases from V and 0 bases from J, with 8 bases between. The CDR3 DNA reads as TGTGCCAGCAGCCTTACAGTGAACACTGAAGCTTTCTTT. Residues: CASSLTVNTEAFF.

The chain is built from TRBV7-2 and TRBJ2-5; no reliable D call. With 3 bases removed from V and 3 bases from J, the gap between germline ends came to 11 bases. Germline V gives CDR1 SGHTA, CDR2 FQGNSA. This CDR3 is 14 amino acids long. The CDR3 here is CASSFRRSKETQYF. The DNA for the CDR3 is TGTGCCAGCAGCTTCCGGCGGTCCAAAGAGACCCAGTACTTC.

The chain combines TRBV27 with TRBJ2-1; TRBD2 matches 12 bases. The CDR3 sequence is 19 residues long. V dropped 6 bases and J dropped 0; count of bases not matched to a gene: 12. From germline, CDR1 is MNHEY and CDR2 SMNVEV (reference sequence). CDR3 bases: TGTGCCAGCAGCAGACCGGGACTAGCGGGTGTGAGCTCCTACAATGAGCAGTTCTTC. Amino acids: CASSRPGLAGVSSYNEQFF.

In the case of this clone: The sample holds other DNA sequences that translate to the same CDR3. The gene calls are TRBV28 and TRBJ1-5; D is ambiguous. The CDR3 has 12 residues. Germline V CDR1 and CDR2: MDHEN, SYDVKM. Trimming removed 4 bases from V and 6 bases from J, with 7 bases in between. The CDR3 DNA sequence: TGTGCCAGCAGTTCGGTAGGTCAGCCCCAGCATTTT. As protein: CASSSVGQPQHF.

The chain couples TRBV10-1 to TRBJ1-3, with 7 bases lining up with TRBD1. Germline CDR1 reads WNHNN; CDR2 reads SYGVQD (reference sequence). Unmatched junction bases numbered 6, after V lost 8 bases and J lost 5 bases. This CDR3 has 13 amino acids. The CDR3 spells CASSSGQRNTIYF. CDR3 DNA: TGCGCCAGCTCCTCGGGACAGCGAAACACCATATATTTT.

The rearrangement joins TRBV21-1 to TRBJ2-5; no DNA check was done on the table's D call, TRBD1. TRBV21-1 is a pseudogene. The CDR3 sequence is 16 residues long. The CDR3 nucleotides are TGTGCCAGCAGCAAAAAAATGGAGGGGGCCGCGGAGACCCAGTACTTC. This translates into CASSKKMEGAAETQYF.

The genes are TRBV6-1 and TRBJ1-3, with D hard to call. This CDR3 is built from 14 residues. Germline values: CDR1 MNHNS, CDR2 SASEGT. V was clipped by 11 bases and J by 1 base, with 15 bases between them. The CDR3 bases are TGTGCCGGGAGCGCTTTGGGATCTGGAAACACCATATATTTT. This sequence encodes CAGSALGSGNTIYF.

The CDR3 nucleotides are TGCGCCAGCAGCTTGAATGCTCAGTACGAGCAGTACTTC. It encodes CASSLNAQYEQYF. The chain recombines TRBV5-1 with TRBJ2-7; D is unclear. The germline V gene has CDR1 SGHRS and CDR2 YFSETQ. Trimming cost V 1 base and J 4 bases, with 9 bases left between them. This CDR3 spans 13 amino acids.